This entry lists 10 T cell receptor beta chains sequenced from one sample in a study of blood T cell repertoires in COVID-19. Here immunoSEQ multiplex PCR was the method, and the copy in TCRdb shows in-frame clones only, minus some. The sample has about 54,000 clones, about 90% seen once. Material: peripheral blood. The receptors were sampled from a woman aged 55-69 years with active or convalescent COVID-19.

This clone was seen only once. The V call is TRBV28, the J call TRBJ1-6; D unresolved. The V gene lost 3 bases and the J gene lost 10 bases, with 7 bases spanning the gap. Germline CDR1 is MDHEN and CDR2 is SYDVKM. This CDR3 contains 12 residues. The CDR3: CASSFPQSPLHF. CDR3 sequence (DNA): TGTGCCAGCAGTTTTCCTCAGTCACCCCTCCACTTT. Full variable domain (missing parts from reference TRBV28 and TRBJ1-6): DVKVTQSSRYLVKRTGEKVFLECVQDMDHENMFWYRQDPGLGLRLIYFSYDVKMKEKGDIPEGYSVSREKKERFSLILESASTNQTSMYLCASSFPQSPLHFGNGTRLTVT.

The rearrangement uses TRBV30 and TRBJ1-1, with TRBD1 identical over 9 bases. V shed 5 bases, J shed 5 bases, and the junction held 3 bases outside the gene matches. The CDR3 consists of 12 residues. CDR1 and CDR2 (germline): GTSNPN, SVGIG (reference sequence). The CDR3: CAWSTGGTEAFF. The CDR3 DNA sequence: TGTGCCTGGTCGACAGGGGGAACTGAAGCTTTCTTT.

The chain uses TRBV12-3 or TRBV12-4 and TRBJ2-5, with 7 bases matching TRBD2. The CDR3 has 13 residues. Trimming at V came to 3 bases and at J to 5 bases, leaving 3 bases not matched to a gene. This chain's CDR3 is CASSFSGDETQYF. The CDR3 coding sequence is TGTGCCAGCAGTTTCAGCGGGGACGAGACCCAGTACTTC.

This chain connects TRBV13 to TRBJ2-3; 10 bases line up with TRBD2. J gave up 5 bases and V 3 bases, and 8 bases lay outside the gene matches. This CDR3 comprises 16 residues. CDR1 is PRHDT, CDR2 FYEKMQ, per germline (reference sequence). The CDR3 DNA reads as TGTGCCAGCAGCTTTTCTAGCGGGAGTGGTAAAGATACGCAGTATTTT. This gives the protein CASSFSSGSGKDTQYF. The full variable domain, its missing parts supplied by reference TRBV13 and TRBJ2-3, is AAGVIQSPRHLIKEKRETATLKCYPIPRHDTVYWYQQGPGQDPQFLISFYEKMQSDKGSIPDRFSAQQFSDYHSELNMSSLELGDSALYFCASSFSSGSGKDTQYFGPGTRLTVL.

This sequence joins TRBV28 and TRBJ1-6; D ambiguous. Trimming shortened V by 7 bases and J by 5 bases, and 18 bases separated the two germline ends. CDR1 and CDR2 from the germline V gene are MDHEN and SYDVKM. This CDR3 spans 16 amino acids. The CDR3 sequence: CASTPGGEGDNSPLHF. The CDR3 region has the DNA TGTGCCAGCACCCCTGGCGGGGAGGGAGATAATTCACCCCTCCACTTT.

This rearrangement joins TRBV5-4 to TRBJ2-7, with D perhaps matching TRBD1 (6 bases). Trimming pared 4 bases from V and 4 bases from J, leaving 15 bases between. The CDR3 contains 14 residues. CDR1 and CDR2 from the germline V gene are SGHNT and YYREEE (reference sequence). The DNA for the CDR3 is TGTGCCAGCAGCCCCTCGACAGGAGTATACGAGCAGTACTTC. This encodes CASSPSTGVYEQYF. Complete variable domain (other parts from reference TRBV5-4 and TRBJ2-7): ETGVTQSPTHLIKTRGQQVTLRCSSQSGHNTVSWYQQALGQGPQFIFQYYREEENGRGNFPPRFSGLQFPNYSSELNVNALELDDSALYLCASSPSTGVYEQYFGPGTRLTVT.

The chain couples TRBV6-5 to TRBJ1-1; 7 bases match TRBD1. With V trimmed by 7 bases and J by 4 bases, 9 bases remained unmatched. The CDR3 spans 14 residues. Germline V gene sequence: CDR1 MNHEY, CDR2 SVGAGI. CDR3 sequence: CASTAETGTTEAFF. CDR3 bases: TGTGCCAGCACAGCGGAGACAGGGACCACTGAAGCTTTCTTT.

This clone was seen just once. Its ends do not fully match the called genes, so a read error is possible. The V gene is TRBV19, the J gene TRBJ2-3; D not certain. CDR1 and CDR2 from the germline V gene are LNHDA and SQIVND (reference sequence). CDR3 size: 13 residues. The CDR3 nucleotides read TGCCAGCCGCGGATAACCCCCACAGATACGCAGTATTTT. Protein product: CQPRITPTDTQYF.

This chain joins TRBV7-9 and TRBJ2-3; 11 nucleotides align to TRBD2. V trimming: 2 bases; J trimming: 2 bases; junction bases outside the gene matches: 6. This CDR3 is 17 amino acids long. The germline V gene has CDR1 SEHNR and CDR2 FQNEAQ (reference sequence). The CDR3 here is CASSLRLAGLLTDTQYF. CDR3 in DNA: TGTGCCAGCAGCTTAAGACTAGCGGGACTGCTCACAGATACGCAGTATTTT.

This chain connects TRBV19 to TRBJ1-3, with D perhaps TRBD1 (6 bases). This CDR3 is built from 16 residues. Trimming took off 3 bases at V and 0 bases at J, with 12 bases between the two ends. Germline V gene data show CDR1 as LNHDA and CDR2 as SQIVND (reference sequence). The CDR3 DNA is TGTGCCAGTAGTATCGGCAGGGGCGACTCTGGAAACACCATATATTTT. Its translation is CASSIGRGDSGNTIYF.